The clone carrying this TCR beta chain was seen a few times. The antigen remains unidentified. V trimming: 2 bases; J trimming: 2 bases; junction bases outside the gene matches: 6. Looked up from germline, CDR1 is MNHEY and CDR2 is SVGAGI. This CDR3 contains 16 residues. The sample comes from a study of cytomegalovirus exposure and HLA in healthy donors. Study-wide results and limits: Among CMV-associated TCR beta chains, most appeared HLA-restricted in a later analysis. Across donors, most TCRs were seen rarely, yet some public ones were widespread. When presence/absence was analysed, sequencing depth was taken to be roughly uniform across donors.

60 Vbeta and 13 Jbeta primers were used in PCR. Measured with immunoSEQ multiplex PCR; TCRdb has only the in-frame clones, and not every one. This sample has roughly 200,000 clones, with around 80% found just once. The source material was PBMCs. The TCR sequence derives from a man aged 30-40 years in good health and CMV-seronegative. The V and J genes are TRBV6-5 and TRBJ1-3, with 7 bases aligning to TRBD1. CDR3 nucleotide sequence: TGTGCCAGCAGTTACACTTACAGGGGCGCTGGAAACACCATATATTTT. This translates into CASSYTYRGAGNTIYF.